Included here is one TCR beta chain sequence, with context. CDR1 and CDR2 (germline): MNHEY, SMNVEV (reference sequence). V was trimmed by 4 bases and J by 7 bases, leaving 14 bases between them. The CDR3 is made up of 14 amino acids. The table came from immunoSEQ multiplex PCR; TCRdb's copy has only in-frame clones and leaves some out. Here the sample spans about 97,000 clones, 90% being singletons. This entry is derived from a study of T cell changes during pregnancy in multiple sclerosis. Sequencing used peripheral blood, obtained in the second trimester of pregnancy. The genes are TRBV27 and TRBJ1-5, with a tentative D call TRBD1 (5 bases). This TCR was sampled from a female donor in good health, enrolled as a control in a pregnancy study. The CDR3 protein is CASSSEAGVQPQHF. CDR3 sequence (DNA): TGTGCCAGCAGTTCGGAGGCGGGGGTGCAGCCCCAGCATTTT.